These 30 T cell receptor beta chains were all obtained from the same sample, sequenced in a study of patients and donors after allogeneic stem cell transplantation. TCRdb itself ran the RT-PCR reads through MiXCR, one entry per CDR3 protein. Among fewer than 500,000 distinct CDR3 sequences listed, 16% were seen once. The sequencing sample was made of blood, either unsorted or a sorted T cell fraction (not recorded which). The receptors shown here come from a human donor who was either an allogeneic HSCT recipient or a stem cell or donor lymphocyte infusion donor (not recorded which). It is not recorded whose cells these are; they may come from a transplant donor.

The chain combines TRBV4-1 with TRBJ1-2; 10 bases match TRBD1. The germline V gene encodes CDR1 MGHRA and CDR2 YSYEKL. The CDR3 is 15 amino acids. V lost 3 bases, J lost 3 bases, and 4 bases stayed unmatched. The CDR3 DNA sequence: TGCGCCAGCAGCCAGACAGGGGGCTCCGACTATGGCTACACCTTC. This translates into CASSQTGGSDYGYTF.

The sample holds a few counts of this clonotype. The chain joins TRBV13 to TRBJ2-7; D is unresolved. From germline, CDR1 is PRHDT and CDR2 FYEKMQ (reference sequence). V lost 4 bases, J lost 2 bases, and 18 bases lay in between. This CDR3 is built from 16 residues. CDR3 DNA: TGTGCCAGCAGCTCCCGCTTTAAGGGAACCCCCTACGAGCAGTACTTC. Its protein is CASSSRFKGTPYEQYF.

This clonotype was counted many times. For the CDR3, the DNA is TGTGCCAGCAGGCCCGGGACTAGCGGGGTCATTGATACGCAGTATTTT. It codes for CASRPGTSGVIDTQYF. The V gene is TRBV12-3 or TRBV12-4, the J gene TRBJ2-3; TRBD2 aligns across 13 bases. Losses at the gene ends were 6 bases for V and 6 bases for J; bases not matched to a gene: 9. The CDR3 spans 16 residues.

This clonotype was detected ten times or more. CDR3 nucleotides: TGCAGCGCTGGAAGGGGTACCGGGACAAGGAACTCCTACGAGCAGTACTTC. This codes for CSAGRGTGTRNSYEQYF. V is TRBV29-1 and J is TRBJ2-7, with a possible D match to TRBD1 (6 bases). V was trimmed by 7 bases and J by 0 bases, leaving 25 bases between them. The germline V gene encodes CDR1 SQVTM and CDR2 ANQGSEA. The CDR3 consists of 17 residues.

The V gene is TRBV5-6, the J gene TRBJ2-2; perhaps TRBD1 as D (6 bases). This CDR3 spans 15 amino acids. Per the germline V gene, CDR1 is SGHDT and CDR2 is YYEEEE. The germline V and J ends were trimmed by 2 bases and 6 bases, with 14 bases remaining between them. The CDR3 sequence is CASSFLGASAGELFF. The CDR3, as DNA: TGTGCCAGCAGCTTCTTGGGGGCGTCGGCCGGGGAGCTGTTTTTT.

The J gene is TRBJ2-7, the V gene TRBV20-1; 10 bases are shared with TRBD2. J was trimmed by 3 bases and V by 0 bases; bases with no gene match: 5. CDR1 is DFQATT, CDR2 SNEGSKA, per germline (reference sequence). The CDR3 sequence is 15 residues long. CDR3 coding DNA: TGCAGTGCTAGAGAGTCTAGCGGGAGTAGCTACGAGCAGTACTTC. Protein sequence: CSARESSGSSYEQYF.

This clonotype came up a few times. The chain combines TRBV12-3 or TRBV12-4 with TRBJ1-2; D unclear. This CDR3 region has 15 residues. The V end was cut by 4 bases, the J end by 5 bases, with 17 bases between. The CDR3 spells CASSSFSDNTYGYTF. The CDR3 nucleotides read TGTGCCAGCAGTTCCTTTTCCGACAATACTTATGGCTACACCTTC.

The rearrangement links TRBV2 to TRBJ1-1; D gene ambiguous. Germline V gene lookup returns CDR1 SNHLY and CDR2 FYNNEI. This CDR3 region has 14 residues. Trimming stripped 9 bases from V and 1 base from J, with 15 bases between. CDR3 protein: CASLWVVANTEAFF. DNA of the CDR3: TGTGCCAGTCTTTGGGTGGTCGCGAACACTGAAGCTTTCTTT.

CDR3 sequence reads: CASRRTGMNTEAFF. CDR3 nucleotide sequence: TGTGCCAGTAGACGGACAGGGATGAACACTGAAGCTTTCTTT. The chain has TRBV19 and TRBJ1-1, with TRBD1 matching over 8 bases. V trimming: 6 bases; J trimming: 0 bases; junction bases outside the gene matches: 3. The CDR3 extends over 14 amino acids. The germline V gene encodes CDR1 LNHDA and CDR2 SQIVND (reference sequence).

The table lists this clonotype with a few counts. The chain employs TRBV10-3 and TRBJ2-7, with 7 bases lining up with TRBD2. V lost 6 bases, J lost 3 bases, and 11 bases stayed unmatched. Germline loops: CDR1 ENHRY, CDR2 SYGVKD. The CDR3 contains 15 residues. The CDR3 here is CAISDRGEGFYEQYF. The CDR3 DNA follows: TGTGCCATCAGCGACCGGGGGGAGGGCTTCTACGAGCAGTACTTC.

V is TRBV28 and J is TRBJ1-1; D unclear. Trimming took 5 bases from V and 1 from J, leaving 11 bases between them. This CDR3 region has 14 residues. The V gene's germline CDR1 is MDHEN and CDR2 SYDVKM. This chain's CDR3 is CASSETTRNTEAFF. In nucleotides, the CDR3 is TGTGCCAGCAGTGAAACAACTAGGAACACTGAAGCTTTCTTT.

The chain joins TRBV24-1 to TRBJ2-2; no clear D gene. The CDR3 has 13 residues. CDR1 and CDR2 from the germline V gene are KGHDR and SFDVKD. V dropped 3 bases and J dropped 6 bases, with 7 bases sitting between them. The chain's CDR3 is CATSDPMSGELFF. In DNA form, the CDR3 reads TGTGCCACCAGTGATCCTATGTCCGGGGAGCTGTTTTTT.

The chain links TRBV5-1 to TRBJ2-3; D might be TRBD1 or TRBD2, each matching 6 bases. CDR1 is SGHRS and CDR2 is YFSETQ in the germline V gene. Between the trimmed V and J ends, which lost 1 base and 0 bases, there was a span of 12 bases. The CDR3 totals 16 residues. The CDR3 sequence is CASSLPGATSTDTQYF. CDR3 bases: TGCGCCAGCAGCTTGCCGGGGGCTACTAGCACAGATACGCAGTATTTT.

The CDR3 loop is CASSSRVRNQPQHF. The DNA for the CDR3 is TGTGCCAGCAGCTCAAGGGTTCGAAATCAGCCCCAGCATTTT. V is TRBV5-6 and J is TRBJ1-5; no clear D. The V gene's germline CDR1 is SGHDT and CDR2 YYEEEE. This CDR3 has 14 amino acids. The V end lost 3 bases, the J end lost 4 bases, and 11 bases lay between the germline ends.

This clonotype has more than one count but fewer than ten. The chain has TRBV19 and TRBJ1-6, with a weak D call TRBD1 (5 bases). The CDR3 spans 13 residues. Trimming left V 10 bases short and J 4 bases short, with 11 bases between. Looked up from germline, CDR1 is LNHDA and CDR2 is SQIVND (reference sequence). DNA of the CDR3: TGTGCCACCAAGGGGATATATAATTCACCCCTCCACTTT. Its protein product is CATKGIYNSPLHF.

The rearrangement joins TRBV29-1 to TRBJ1-1; 9 nucleotides match TRBD1. After removal of 6 bases from V and 5 bases from J, the junction contained 10 bases not matched to a gene. CDR1 is SQVTM and CDR2 is ANQGSEA in the germline V gene. The CDR3 length is 14 residues. The DNA of the CDR3 is TGCAGCGTGCGAATATACAGGGGGCGGACTGAAGCTTTCTTT. Encoded protein: CSVRIYRGRTEAFF.

This chain connects TRBV6-2 or TRBV6-3 to TRBJ2-1, with a possible D match to TRBD2 (5 bases). This CDR3 contains 15 residues. Germline loops: CDR1 MNHEY, CDR2 SVGEGT. V was cut by 2 bases and J by 8 bases, with 16 bases left in between. The CDR3 coding sequence is TGTGCCAGCAGTTACGGTTTAGCGTTGACCTATGAGCAGTTCTTC. Protein: CASSYGLALTYEQFF.

This chain joins TRBV29-1 and TRBJ2-1, with TRBD1 matching 12 bases. V lost 7 bases to trimming and J lost 14 bases; unmatched junction nucleotides: 6. CDR3 length equals 11 residues. In germline, CDR1 is SQVTM, CDR2 ANQGSEA. The CDR3 spells CSAGDRGRKFF. CDR3 nucleotides: TGCAGCGCCGGGGACAGGGGGCGGAAGTTCTTC.

This clonotype was seen only a few times. This chain joins TRBV11-2 and TRBJ1-1; D is ambiguous. The germline CDR1 and CDR2 sequences are SGHAT and FQNNGV. This CDR3 contains 12 residues. V lost 2 bases and J lost 2, with 3 bases in between. CDR3 amino acids: CASSLYNTEAFF. The CDR3 DNA reads as TGTGCCAGCAGCTTATATAACACTGAAGCTTTCTTT. The full variable domain, completed using reference TRBV11-2 and TRBJ1-1, is EAGVAQSPRYKIIEKRQSVAFWCNPISGHATLYWYQQILGQGPKLLIQFQNNGVVDDSQLPKDRFSAERLKGVDSTLKIQPAKLEDSAVYLCASSLYNTEAFFGQGTRLTVV.

For the CDR3, the DNA is TGTGCCACCAGTGACACCCGCGGACTAGAGAGCAATCAGCCCCAGCATTTT. Its translation: CATSDTRGLESNQPQHF. The genes are TRBV24-1 and TRBJ1-5; D gene unclear. The CDR3 covers 17 residues. The V gene's germline CDR1 is KGHDR and CDR2 SFDVKD. The V gene lost 4 bases and the J gene lost 1 base, with 16 bases spanning the gap.

This clonotype was recorded a few times. The chain has TRBV4-1 and TRBJ2-7; the match to TRBD2 covers 7 bases. This CDR3 has 15 residues. After removal of 2 bases from V and 4 bases from J, the junction contained 8 bases not matched to a gene. Germline CDR1 reads MGHRA; CDR2 reads YSYEKL. DNA of the CDR3: TGCGCCAGCAGCCAAAGAAGTCTAGCGGATTACGAGCAGTACTTC. Translating gives CASSQRSLADYEQYF.

This chain connects TRBV9 to TRBJ2-1; D uncertain. The ends were cut back, 1 base at V and 3 bases at J, with 11 bases in the middle. This CDR3 has 15 amino acids. Germline CDR1 is SGDLS and CDR2 is YYNGEE. CDR3 coding DNA: TGTGCCAGCAGCGTAATGGCGACCGACTACAATGAGCAGTTCTTC. This gives the protein CASSVMATDYNEQFF.

The table lists this clonotype with a few counts. The chain has TRBV20-1 and TRBJ2-1; tentative D call: TRBD2 (6 bases). Germline CDR1 reads DFQATT; CDR2 reads SNEGSKA (reference sequence). The CDR3 sequence is 16 residues long. V lost 3 bases and J lost 2, with 17 bases in between. The CDR3 DNA is TGCAGTGCTAGGTCTAGCGCAAAAACCACCTACAATGAGCAGTTCTTC. Its translation is CSARSSAKTTYNEQFF.

This clonotype appeared a few times. The chain links TRBV24-1 to TRBJ2-1; no definite D call. Germline CDR1 KGHDR, CDR2 SFDVKD. This CDR3 is 11 amino acids long. V lost 5 bases and J lost 8, with 6 bases in between. CDR3 DNA sequence: TGTGCCACCAGTGCCCGTGATGAGCAGTTCTTC. This sequence encodes CATSARDEQFF.

The V call is TRBV11-2, the J call TRBJ1-4, with D perhaps TRBD1 (5 bases). Germline assignment: CDR1 SGHAT and CDR2 FQNNGV. Trimming removed 5 bases from V and 5 bases from J, with 21 bases in between. This CDR3 spans 17 amino acids. The CDR3 region has the DNA TGTGCCAGCAGCCCCGGGACCATATCCTTTTCCAATGAAAAACTGTTTTTT. Translated: CASSPGTISFSNEKLFF.

The J gene is TRBJ2-5, the V gene TRBV7-2, with 7 bases lining up with TRBD2. The length of the CDR3 is 16 residues. In germline, CDR1 is SGHTA, CDR2 FQGNSA. V lost 2 bases, J lost 5 bases, and 11 bases stayed unmatched. CDR3 region: CASSLLAGVSGETQYF. The CDR3 nucleotides read TGTGCCAGCAGCTTATTGGCGGGGGTGTCTGGGGAGACCCAGTACTTC.

On this clonotype itself: Just one base apart from a much larger clone, this may be a read error. The chain is built from TRBV12-3 or TRBV12-4 and TRBJ1-5, with a tentative D call TRBD1 (5 bases). V lost 7 bases, J lost 7 bases, and 14 bases lay in between. This CDR3 is built from 13 residues. CDR3 in amino acids: CASTPGGLQPQHF. In DNA, the CDR3 is TGTGCCAGCACCCCCGGGGGTCTGCAGCCCCAGCATTTT.

This clonotype was recorded a few times. The CDR3 DNA sequence: TGTGCCAGCACATACGGACTAGCGGGGACCGGGGAGCTGTTTTTT. Amino acid sequence: CASTYGLAGTGELFF. The genes are TRBV12-3 or TRBV12-4 and TRBJ2-2; 12 nucleotides match TRBD2. V was pared by 7 bases and J by 5 bases, with 5 bases of the junction left unmatched. The CDR3 has 15 amino acids.

This clonotype was observed a few times. The V call is TRBV10-3, the J call TRBJ1-2; unclear D gene. The length of the CDR3 is 12 residues. Germline-derived CDR1 and CDR2 are ENHRY and SYGVKD. V was shortened by 1 base and J by 8 bases, with 8 bases between the two germline ends. In DNA, the CDR3 is TGTGCCATCAGTGAGTTTGGCGAAGGCTACACCTTC. It is translated as CAISEFGEGYTF.

V usage is TRBV9 and J usage is TRBJ1-1; tentative D call: TRBD1 (5 bases). Trimming took 0 bases from V and 3 from J, leaving 12 bases between them. The CDR3 totals 15 residues. The germline V gene has CDR1 SGDLS and CDR2 YYNGEE. The CDR3 region has the DNA TGTGCCAGCAGCGTAGTGGAGGGGTTCGACACTGAAGCTTTCTTT. This gives the protein CASSVVEGFDTEAFF.